These 17 T cell receptor beta chains share one sample of origin, sequenced in a study of OX40 agonist ivuxolimab in advanced cancers. Assay used: immunoSEQ multiplex PCR; TCRdb lists only in-frame clones, some missing. The sample consists of approximately 65,000 clones, roughly nine tenths of them appearing once. The sample was CD4+ or CD8+ T cells sorted from blood, taken in a trial of the OX40 agonist ivuxolimab. The receptors were gathered from an adult with an advanced solid tumor such as melanoma, head and neck, liver or kidney cancer.

V and J are TRBV6-5 and TRBJ2-2; a weak D match, TRBD2 (5 bases). Germline V gives CDR1 MNHEY, CDR2 SVGAGI. The CDR3 is made up of 11 amino acids. V was shortened by 7 bases and J by 7 bases, with 7 bases between the two germline ends. For the CDR3, the DNA is TGTGCCAGCAAGGGAGTCGGGGAGCTGTTTTTT. Protein product: CASKGVGELFF.

The rearrangement links TRBV5-6 to TRBJ1-4, with D perhaps TRBD1 (6 bases). Trimming shortened V by 4 bases and J by 8 bases, and 15 bases separated the two germline ends. Germline V lookup: CDR1 SGHDT, CDR2 YYEEEE. The CDR3 runs 14 residues. This CDR3 is CASSPDRRGEKLFF. Here the CDR3 DNA reads TGTGCCAGCAGCCCCGACAGGAGGGGGGAAAAACTGTTTTTT.

The chain employs TRBV5-4 and TRBJ1-1; D unresolved. Trimming pared 5 bases from V and 6 bases from J, leaving 17 bases between. Germline CDR1 reads SGHNT; CDR2 reads YYREEE (reference sequence). The CDR3 covers 14 residues. CDR3: CASREVDGGPEAFF. The CDR3 bases are TGTGCCAGCAGGGAGGTGGACGGAGGGCCTGAAGCTTTCTTT.

This clone turned up a few times. In DNA form, the CDR3 reads TGCGCCAGCAGCTTGGGCAGGGGTGAAGCTTTCTTT. It is translated as CASSLGRGEAFF. This chain links TRBV5-1 with TRBJ1-1; D might be TRBD1 (6 bases). CDR1 is SGHRS and CDR2 is YFSETQ in the germline V gene. This CDR3 region has 12 residues. V lost 0 bases to trimming and J lost 7 bases, with 7 bases between them.

J is TRBJ2-7 and V is TRBV7-3; 9 bases are shared with TRBD1. The J segment lost 2 bases and the V segment lost 3 bases, leaving 2 bases of the junction unmatched. Germline assignment: CDR1 SGHTA and CDR2 FQGTGA. This CDR3 has 14 residues. CDR3 region: CASSFGTGTYEQYF. CDR3 in DNA: TGTGCCAGCAGCTTCGGGACAGGGACCTACGAGCAGTACTTC.

In this sample, this clone turned up once. This chain joins TRBV7-3 and TRBJ2-7; D is undetermined. The CDR3 length is 14 residues. The germline gives CDR1 SGHTA, CDR2 FQGTGA. Trimming removed 6 bases from V and 5 bases from J, with 17 bases in between. The DNA for the CDR3 is TGTGCCAGCAGGTCGGGTGCTAGAAGGGACGAGCAGTACTTC. Protein product: CASRSGARRDEQYF.

This chain joins TRBV6-5 and TRBJ2-5, with D possibly being TRBD2 (5 bases). The CDR3 is made up of 12 amino acids. V was cut by 2 bases and J by 11 bases, with 12 bases left in between. In germline, CDR1 is MNHEY, CDR2 SVGAGI. This CDR3 is CASSYPPGEQYF. CDR3 in DNA: TGTGCCAGCAGTTACCCCCCTGGGGAGCAGTACTTC.

This clone was detected a few times. The V and J genes are TRBV7-2 and TRBJ1-5, with 8 bases aligning to TRBD1. The CDR3 is 16 residues long. Germline V gene lookup returns CDR1 SGHTA and CDR2 FQGNSA. V lost 0 bases to trimming and J lost 7 bases; unmatched junction nucleotides: 8. CDR3 amino acids: CASSLAGTGSIQPQHF. CDR3 in DNA: TGTGCCAGCAGCTTAGCCGGGACAGGTAGTATACAGCCCCAGCATTTT.

The V call is TRBV30, the J call TRBJ2-1, with TRBD2 as a possible D gene (6 bases). The V end lost 4 bases, the J end lost 10 bases, and 23 bases lay between the germline ends. This CDR3 comprises 15 residues. The germline gives CDR1 GTSNPN, CDR2 SVGIG (reference sequence). CDR3 protein: CAWTPSAFVPGEQFF. In DNA, the CDR3 is TGTGCCTGGACTCCTAGCGCCTTTGTTCCTGGGGAGCAGTTCTTC.

The chain combines TRBV5-1 with TRBJ2-1; D is undetermined. Germline V gene lookup returns CDR1 SGHRS and CDR2 YFSETQ. Trimming removed 1 base from V and 5 bases from J, with 10 bases in between. The CDR3 totals 14 residues. In DNA form, the CDR3 reads TGCGCCAGCAGCTTGATGGCGGCGAACAATGAGCAGTTCTTC. It specifies CASSLMAANNEQFF.

The chain carries TRBV28 and TRBJ2-3, with D unclear. CDR1 MDHEN and CDR2 SYDVKM come from the germline V gene. V lost 6 bases to trimming and J lost 2 bases, with 9 bases between them. CDR3 size: 13 residues. The CDR3 region has the DNA TGTGCCAGCAGACCAGACAACACAGATACGCAGTATTTT. Residues: CASRPDNTDTQYF.

The V gene is TRBV6-5, the J gene TRBJ2-1, with TRBD1 identical over 7 bases. Germline-derived CDR1 and CDR2 are MNHEY and SVGAGI. V lost 2 bases and J lost 2; bases outside the gene matches: 6. The CDR3 is 16 residues long. The CDR3 reads CASSYTSTGTYNEQFF. The CDR3 DNA reads TGTGCCAGCAGTTACACCTCGACAGGGACCTACAATGAGCAGTTCTTC.

The chain joins TRBV5-1 to TRBJ2-7; no definite D call. Trimming took off 4 bases at V and 0 bases at J, with 11 bases between the two ends. The CDR3 runs to 14 residues. Per the germline V gene, CDR1 is SGHRS and CDR2 is YFSETQ. The CDR3 DNA is TGCGCCAGCAGCCCTTCTGGATCCTCCTACGAGCAGTACTTC. Translating gives CASSPSGSSYEQYF.

For the CDR3, the DNA is TGTGCCAGCAGCTTCAGGCAGGGGGCTTATGGCTACACCTTC. Its translation is CASSFRQGAYGYTF. The rearrangement joins TRBV5-6 to TRBJ1-2; TRBD1 matches 8 bases. The germline gives CDR1 SGHDT, CDR2 YYEEEE. This CDR3 spans 14 amino acids. V lost 2 bases, J lost 5 bases, and 5 bases stayed unmatched.

V gene TRBV10-3 combines with J gene TRBJ2-7, with no clear D. The CDR3 spans 12 residues. CDR1 and CDR2 (germline): ENHRY, SYGVKD. Trimming shortened V by 4 bases and J by 7 bases, and 11 bases separated the two germline ends. CDR3 region: CAISANFPEQYF. The CDR3 DNA sequence: TGTGCCATCAGTGCAAATTTTCCGGAGCAGTACTTC.

CDR3 nucleotides: TGTGCCAGTACACGGACAGGGGGTTATATTATGAGGTCACCCCTCCACTTT. The encoded protein is CASTRTGGYIMRSPLHF. The chain has TRBV19 and TRBJ1-6; 10 positions match TRBD1. From germline, CDR1 is LNHDA and CDR2 SQIVND (reference sequence). CDR3 size: 17 residues. V shed 7 bases, J shed 10 bases, and the junction held 16 bases outside the gene matches.

J is TRBJ1-1 and V is TRBV18, with 8 bases that match TRBD1. Trimming removed 3 bases from V and 3 bases from J; junction bases left unmatched: 9. CDR1 KGHSH and CDR2 LQKENI come from the germline V gene. This CDR3 is 16 amino acids long. CDR3 amino acids: CASSPQVGRGHTEAFF. The CDR3 region has the DNA TGTGCCAGCTCACCTCAAGTTGGCAGGGGGCACACTGAAGCTTTCTTT.